Presented here are 29 T cell receptor beta chains from one specimen sequenced in a study of blood T cell repertoires in COVID-19. Measured with immunoSEQ multiplex PCR; TCRdb has only the in-frame clones, and not every one. The sample holds roughly 20,000 clones, roughly four fifths seen once. Sequencing input: peripheral blood. These receptors all stem from a human donor in a cohort sampled during active COVID-19.

The chain carries TRBV7-3 and TRBJ1-3; D gene ambiguous. The CDR3 runs 14 residues. The V end was cut by 4 bases, the J end by 3 bases, with 10 bases between. In germline, CDR1 is SGHTA, CDR2 FQGTGA. This CDR3 reads CASSSGGSGNTIYF. For the CDR3, the DNA is TGTGCCAGCAGCTCAGGTGGGAGTGGAAACACCATATATTTT.

The chain is built from TRBV5-1 and TRBJ1-2, with 10 bases fitting TRBD1. CDR1 is SGHRS and CDR2 is YFSETQ in the germline V gene. V lost 3 bases, J lost 8 bases, and 10 bases stayed unmatched. The CDR3 consists of 15 residues. CDR3 DNA sequence: TGCGCCAGCAGCTCACCCACGGGGACAGGGGTCGGCTACACCTTC. Translating gives CASSSPTGTGVGYTF.

This chain joins TRBV2 and TRBJ2-5; 16 nucleotides agree with TRBD2. The V and J ends lost 6 bases and 5 bases, in that order; junction bases with no gene match: 6. CDR3 length: 16 residues. Germline V gives CDR1 SNHLY, CDR2 FYNNEI. CDR3 bases: TGTGCCAGCAGCGGGACTAGCGGGGGGGCTTGGGAGACCCAGTACTTC. This sequence encodes CASSGTSGGAWETQYF.

This chain uses TRBV2 with TRBJ1-5; D gene ambiguous. Germline-derived CDR1 and CDR2 are SNHLY and FYNNEI. The length of the CDR3 is 13 residues. Trimming took 6 bases from V and 6 from J, leaving 12 bases between them. CDR3 protein: CASRGGPGQPQHF. The CDR3 DNA sequence: TGTGCCAGCAGGGGAGGACCCGGTCAGCCCCAGCATTTT.

The chain uses TRBV4-1 and TRBJ2-1, with 10 bases lining up with TRBD2. CDR1 and CDR2 from the germline V gene are MGHRA and YSYEKL. V was pared by 5 bases and J by 7 bases, with 11 bases of the junction left unmatched. The CDR3 extends over 16 amino acids. The CDR3 DNA follows: TGCGCCAGCAGCAAAACACTCAGCGGGGGGGATAATGAGCAGTTCTTC. It specifies CASSKTLSGGDNEQFF.

The chain has TRBV10-3 and TRBJ1-6; D is unclear. This CDR3 contains 12 residues. Trimming took off 6 bases at V and 16 bases at J, with 16 bases between the two ends. Germline CDR1 ENHRY, CDR2 SYGVKD. CDR3 in DNA: TGTGCCATCAGCCAGGAGCGAGGAGGACTCCACTTT. Its translation is CAISQERGGLHF.

This chain connects TRBV5-5 to TRBJ2-1; the D gene is possibly TRBD2 (6 bases). The V end lost 0 bases, the J end lost 7 bases, and 11 bases lay between the germline ends. Per the germline V gene, CDR1 is SGHKS and CDR2 is YYEKEE (reference sequence). The CDR3 spans 14 residues. The chain's CDR3 is CASSLVPGANEQFF. The DNA for the CDR3 is TGTGCCAGCAGCTTGGTGCCGGGAGCGAATGAGCAGTTCTTC.

This clone was seen a handful of times. The V call is TRBV28, the J call TRBJ1-4; 10 bases match TRBD1. Per the germline V gene, CDR1 is MDHEN and CDR2 is SYDVKM. This CDR3 is built from 16 residues. The junction had 17 bases not matched to a gene; V was cut back by 7 bases and J by 12 bases. In DNA form, the CDR3 reads TGTGCCAGCACGGCGCCGGGACAGGGGTCGAGGGGGCAACTGTTTTTT. Its protein product is CASTAPGQGSRGQLFF.

This chain uses TRBV12-5 with TRBJ1-1; 7 nucleotides match TRBD1. Germline V gene lookup returns CDR1 LGHNT and CDR2 FRNRAP. The trim removed 6 bases at V and 3 bases at J, leaving 16 bases unmatched. The CDR3 runs 17 residues. As DNA, the CDR3 is TGTGCTAGTGGCCCACAGGACCAGGGGGTTAGGTACACTGAAGCTTTCTTT. This codes for CASGPQDQGVRYTEAFF.

This clone was seen a single time. The chain carries TRBV5-1 and TRBJ1-1, with D perhaps matching TRBD1 (5 bases). The V end lost 4 bases, the J end lost 1 base, and 5 bases lay between the germline ends. Germline CDR1 and CDR2: SGHRS and YFSETQ. CDR3 length: 12 amino acids. The CDR3 reads CASSTGNTEAFF. The CDR3 DNA sequence: TGCGCCAGCAGCACAGGGAACACTGAAGCTTTCTTT. The full variable domain, rest sourced from reference TRBV5-1 and TRBJ1-1, is KAGVTQTPRYLIKTRGQQVTLSCSPISGHRSVSWYQQTPGQGLQFLFEYFSETQRNKGNFPGRFSGRQFSNSRSEMNVSTLELGDSALYLCASSTGNTEAFFGQGTRLTVV.

This clone has a handful of counts. This chain connects TRBV11-2 to TRBJ2-3; D unclear. Trimming left V 5 bases short and J 4 bases short, with 10 bases between. This CDR3 comprises 13 residues. Germline V gives CDR1 SGHAT, CDR2 FQNNGV. The DNA for the CDR3 is TGTGCCAGCAGCCCCTTTCTAGCAGATACGCAGTATTTT. This gives the protein CASSPFLADTQYF.

V gene TRBV6-2 or TRBV6-3 combines with J gene TRBJ1-5; possibly TRBD1 for D (5 bases). From germline, CDR1 is MNHEY and CDR2 SVGEGT. Trimming removed 2 bases from V and 3 bases from J, with 14 bases in between. This CDR3 is 16 amino acids long. The CDR3 region is CASSYVGGGYNQPQHF. The CDR3 region has the DNA TGTGCCAGCAGTTACGTCGGTGGGGGGTACAATCAGCCCCAGCATTTT.

The chain joins TRBV19 to TRBJ1-1; TRBD1 might be the D (5 bases). Germline CDR1 is LNHDA and CDR2 is SQIVND (reference sequence). This CDR3 contains 14 residues. V shed 7 bases and J shed 5 bases, with 17 bases lying between them. In DNA, the CDR3 is TGTGCCAGTATGCGGGGGATGTTCGAGACTGAAGCTTTCTTT. Translating it yields CASMRGMFETEAFF.

The chain combines TRBV5-1 with TRBJ1-2, with 8 bases that match TRBD1. The trim removed 5 bases at V and 3 bases at J, leaving 3 bases unmatched. The CDR3 has 13 residues. Looked up from germline, CDR1 is SGHRS and CDR2 is YFSETQ. The CDR3 loop is CASSPGGDYGYTF. CDR3 in DNA: TGCGCCAGCAGTCCAGGGGGCGACTATGGCTACACCTTC.

The rearrangement joins TRBV4-1 to TRBJ2-1; 7 bases are shared with TRBD1. Germline loops: CDR1 MGHRA, CDR2 YSYEKL. Trimming removed 4 bases from V and 2 bases from J; junction bases left unmatched: 14. CDR3 length: 18 residues. For the CDR3, the DNA is TGCGCCAGCAGCCGGCAATTCATACAGGGGTCCCCCTACAATGAGCAGTTCTTC. This translates into CASSRQFIQGSPYNEQFF.

V usage is TRBV29-1 and J usage is TRBJ2-2; D is perhaps TRBD2 (6 bases). V shed 7 bases and J shed 4 bases, with 16 bases lying between them. Germline V CDR1 and CDR2: SQVTM, ANQGSEA. The CDR3 has 14 amino acids. The CDR3 DNA sequence: TGCAGCGCCTCCTTTGTGGGACTCACCGGGGAGCTGTTTTTT. This gives the protein CSASFVGLTGELFF.

The chain is built from TRBV19 and TRBJ1-1; the D gene is possibly TRBD1 (5 bases). The germline CDR1 and CDR2 sequences are LNHDA and SQIVND (reference sequence). Trimming took 2 bases from V and 1 from J, leaving 11 bases between them. This CDR3 region has 15 residues. The CDR3, as DNA: TGTGCCAGTAGTATATCGGGGGAATCGAACACTGAAGCTTTCTTT. Residues: CASSISGESNTEAFF.

The CDR3 sequence: CASSKGGNEQYF. The CDR3 DNA is TGTGCCAGCTCCAAGGGGGGGAACGAGCAGTACTTC. V usage is TRBV18 and J usage is TRBJ2-7; possibly TRBD2 for D (7 bases). V shed 6 bases and J shed 5 bases, with 11 bases lying between them. Germline CDR1 and CDR2: KGHSH and LQKENI. This CDR3 region has 12 residues.

V gene TRBV9 combines with J gene TRBJ2-5; tentative D call: TRBD1 (6 bases). The CDR3 spans 14 residues. Germline values: CDR1 SGDLS, CDR2 YYNGEE. The V gene lost 0 bases and the J gene lost 5 bases, with 11 bases spanning the gap. The CDR3 here is CASSVGPDRETQYF. The DNA of the CDR3 is TGTGCCAGCAGCGTAGGACCCGACAGGGAGACCCAGTACTTC.

The V and J genes are TRBV10-3 and TRBJ1-1; TRBD1 matches at 10 bases. Trimming cost V 5 bases and J 0 bases; bases outside gene matches: 9. The CDR3 consists of 17 residues. Germline V CDR1 and CDR2: ENHRY, SYGVKD. CDR3 in DNA: TGTGCCATCAGTACCGGGACAGGGGCCAACATGAACACTGAAGCTTTCTTT. Residues: CAISTGTGANMNTEAFF.

This rearrangement joins TRBV7-9 to TRBJ2-7; D is possibly TRBD1 (5 bases). From germline, CDR1 is SEHNR and CDR2 FQNEAQ (reference sequence). V was clipped by 4 bases and J by 3 bases, with 13 bases between them. The CDR3 is 14 residues long. CDR3 bases: TGTGCCAGCAGCTACGACAGCGTCGACTACGAGCAGTACTTC. Translated: CASSYDSVDYEQYF.

V is TRBV15 and J is TRBJ1-5; the D gene is possibly TRBD1 (5 bases). Germline V gene data show CDR1 as LNHNV and CDR2 as YYDKDF (reference sequence). The CDR3 has 16 residues. The V and J ends lost 0 bases and 5 bases respectively, with 14 bases between them. CDR3 DNA: TGTGCCACCAGCAGAGATAGTCGGCAGGGTGATCAGCCCCAGCATTTT. Amino acid sequence: CATSRDSRQGDQPQHF.

J is TRBJ1-2 and V is TRBV5-8, with D uncertain. This CDR3 has 15 residues. Germline assignment: CDR1 SGHTS and CDR2 YDEGEE. The ends were cut back, 7 bases at V and 8 bases at J, with 24 bases in the middle. The CDR3 protein is CASGARFGRWRGYTF. Written as DNA, the CDR3 is TGTGCCAGCGGCGCCAGGTTCGGCAGATGGAGGGGCTACACCTTC.

For the CDR3, the DNA is TGTGCCAGCAGCTCACAGGCTTCCTCTGGAAACACCATATATTTT. Translation gives CASSSQASSGNTIYF. J is TRBJ1-3 and V is TRBV7-2; D perhaps matches TRBD1 (5 bases). The CDR3 has 15 residues. Trimming took 4 bases from V and 0 from J, leaving 10 bases between them. Per the germline V gene, CDR1 is SGHTA and CDR2 is FQGNSA.

The chain couples TRBV28 to TRBJ2-7; 9 bases agree with TRBD1. V was clipped by 5 bases and J by 2 bases; unmatched bases: 4. This CDR3 spans 14 amino acids. Germline CDR1 is MDHEN and CDR2 is SYDVKM. As DNA, the CDR3 is TGTGCCAGCAGTAAGACAGGGGGACCCTACGAGCAGTACTTC. Its protein is CASSKTGGPYEQYF.

V is TRBV2 and J is TRBJ1-4, with a tentative D call TRBD1 (5 bases). Trimming pared 1 base from V and 5 bases from J, leaving 11 bases between. The CDR3 loop spans 15 amino acids. The V gene's germline CDR1 is SNHLY and CDR2 FYNNEI. As DNA, the CDR3 is TGTGCCAGCAGTGAAGGGGGCCACCGGAATGAAAAACTGTTTTTT. Residues: CASSEGGHRNEKLFF.

The rearrangement links TRBV5-8 to TRBJ2-3; perhaps TRBD2 as D (5 bases). Trimming pared 0 bases from V and 3 bases from J, leaving 8 bases between. CDR1 SGHTS and CDR2 YDEGEE come from the germline V gene. The CDR3 covers 14 residues. Here the CDR3 DNA reads TGTGCCAGCAGCTTGGCCCCGGGAACAGATACGCAGTATTTT. This codes for CASSLAPGTDTQYF.

V is TRBV6-5 and J is TRBJ2-3, with D possibly TRBD2 on 5 matching bases. Per germline, CDR1 MNHEY and CDR2 SVGAGI. V lost 6 bases and J 5 bases, leaving 18 bases between the germline ends. The CDR3 covers 15 residues. DNA for the CDR3: TGTGCCAGCAGCCCGAAGAGAGGGATACGAGATACGCAGTATTTT. As protein: CASSPKRGIRDTQYF.

The chain couples TRBV15 to TRBJ2-5, with a weak D call TRBD2 (5 bases). This CDR3 comprises 14 residues. Germline V gene data show CDR1 as LNHNV and CDR2 as YYDKDF (reference sequence). V was clipped by 3 bases and J by 2 bases, with 10 bases between them. The CDR3 DNA reads TGTGCCACCAGCAGGGAGGACGGGCAAGAGACCCAGTACTTC. This sequence encodes CATSREDGQETQYF.